A single sample gave rise to the 25 T cell receptor beta chains below, sequenced in a study of T cell responses to AZD1222 COVID-19 vaccine. Clones were sequenced by immunoSEQ multiplex PCR, and TCRdb holds only the in-frame ones, with some missing. The repertoire has under 140,000 clones, 85% to 95% of them found once; the top ten carry 7.8%. This sample comprised peripheral blood, obtained on day 0 of AZD1222 vaccination. Receptors were obtained from an adult in good health.

The genes are TRBV27 and TRBJ2-7; no firm D call. CDR1 and CDR2 (germline): MNHEY, SMNVEV (reference sequence). Between the trimmed V and J ends, which lost 6 bases and 3 bases, there was a span of 12 bases. The CDR3 loop spans 13 amino acids. CDR3 nucleotides: TGTGCCAGCAGCCTTGCGGCAGACTACGAGCAGTACTTC. Translating it yields CASSLAADYEQYF.

This clone was detected once. The chain links TRBV7-2 to TRBJ2-7, with D perhaps assigned TRBD1 or TRBD2 (5 bases each). The CDR3 is 15 residues long. V gave up 1 base and J gave up 2 bases, with 12 bases separating them. Germline loops: CDR1 SGHTA, CDR2 FQGNSA. The CDR3, as DNA: TGTGCCAGCAGCTTAGAATGGGGGTTCGCCTACGAGCAGTACTTC. Translated: CASSLEWGFAYEQYF.

The V gene is TRBV29-1, the J gene TRBJ1-1; D ambiguous. The CDR3 has 11 amino acids. The V gene's germline CDR1 is SQVTM and CDR2 ANQGSEA. V gave up 4 bases and J gave up 5 bases, with 8 bases separating them. The CDR3 loop reads CSVGLGTEAFF. The CDR3 DNA reads as TGCAGCGTTGGCTTGGGTACTGAAGCTTTCTTT.

V gene TRBV28 combines with J gene TRBJ2-2; no firm D call. V lost 5 bases, J lost 0 bases, and 13 bases lay in between. In germline, CDR1 is MDHEN, CDR2 SYDVKM. The CDR3 loop spans 16 amino acids. The CDR3 coding sequence is TGTGCCAGCAGTACATTTGACGGCTCGAACACCGGGGAGCTGTTTTTT. Amino acids: CASSTFDGSNTGELFF.

The chain combines TRBV7-8 with TRBJ1-4; D ambiguous. V was cut by 1 base and J by 8 bases, with 14 bases left in between. This CDR3 region has 15 residues. Germline V CDR1 and CDR2: SGHVS, FQNEAQ. CDR3 residues: CASSLGYLRKEKLFF. CDR3 nucleotide sequence: TGTGCCAGCAGCTTAGGCTACCTCAGAAAGGAAAAACTGTTTTTT.

This chain connects TRBV19 to TRBJ1-6; D remains ambiguous. V gave up 4 bases and J gave up 8 bases, with 6 bases separating them. In germline, CDR1 is LNHDA, CDR2 SQIVND (reference sequence). The length of the CDR3 is 12 residues. The CDR3 here is CASSTEYSPLHF. As DNA, the CDR3 is TGTGCCAGTAGTACGGAATATTCACCCCTCCACTTT.

The V and J genes are TRBV2 and TRBJ2-1, with 9 positions matching TRBD1. In germline, CDR1 is SNHLY, CDR2 FYNNEI. The length of the CDR3 is 15 residues. Trimming removed 0 bases from V and 9 bases from J; junction bases left unmatched: 6. The CDR3 region is CASSEALTGGGEQFF. CDR3 sequence (DNA): TGTGCCAGCAGTGAAGCGCTTACAGGGGGCGGTGAGCAGTTCTTC.

The V call is TRBV4-1, the J call TRBJ2-5, with 15 bases that match TRBD2. Germline V gene lookup returns CDR1 MGHRA and CDR2 YSYEKL. The CDR3 sequence is 18 residues long. Trimming took 4 bases from V and 5 from J; bases not matched to a gene: 11. Here the CDR3 reads CASSPPGLAGGLVETQYF. CDR3 nucleotide sequence: TGCGCCAGCAGCCCCCCTGGACTAGCGGGGGGGCTTGTGGAGACCCAGTACTTC.

J is TRBJ2-7 and V is TRBV19; a possible D gene is TRBD2 (6 bases). Trimming stripped 4 bases from V and 2 bases from J, with 15 bases between. Germline loops: CDR1 LNHDA, CDR2 SQIVND (reference sequence). The CDR3 totals 15 residues. In DNA form, the CDR3 reads TGTGCCAGTAGTAATCCCCGGGGGACGGCCTACGAGCAGTACTTC. This encodes CASSNPRGTAYEQYF.

The chain employs TRBV5-5 and TRBJ1-5; 8 nucleotides agree with TRBD1. The germline gives CDR1 SGHKS, CDR2 YYEKEE (reference sequence). The CDR3 sequence is 15 residues long. V shed 0 bases and J 6 bases; nucleotides not matched to a gene: 5. CDR3 bases: TGTGCCAGCAGCTTGGGACAGGGGCGCAGTCAGCCCCAGCATTTT. Translating it yields CASSLGQGRSQPQHF.

This sequence joins TRBV5-1 and TRBJ1-6; 7 nucleotides line up with TRBD1. Trimming at V came to 4 bases and at J to 6 bases, leaving 7 bases not matched to a gene. Germline lookup yields CDR1 SGHRS and CDR2 YFSETQ. The CDR3 is 15 amino acids. CDR3 region: CASSNEGALNSPLHF. CDR3 nucleotides: TGCGCCAGCAGCAACGAGGGGGCGCTTAATTCACCCCTCCACTTT.

This rearrangement joins TRBV7-3 to TRBJ2-2, with D maybe TRBD1 (5 bases). The CDR3 is 15 residues long. Trimming left V 4 bases short and J 0 bases short, with 9 bases between. The germline V gene has CDR1 SGHTA and CDR2 FQGTGA. CDR3 in amino acids: CASSSSTANTGELFF. CDR3 DNA: TGTGCCAGCAGCTCGTCGACAGCGAACACCGGGGAGCTGTTTTTT.

The CDR3 bases are TGTGCCAGCAGCCTATCCCAGGGGGTCTGGGGGTTCTTC. Translation gives CASSLSQGVWGFF. This chain connects TRBV28 to TRBJ2-1; 7 bases map to TRBD1. Per germline, CDR1 MDHEN and CDR2 SYDVKM. The CDR3 runs 13 residues. Trimming at V came to 6 bases and at J to 15 bases, leaving 14 bases not matched to a gene.

The J gene is TRBJ1-6, the V gene TRBV28; 7 nucleotides agree with TRBD1. The CDR3 consists of 14 residues. V lost 10 bases, J lost 7 bases, and 10 bases stayed unmatched. CDR1 is MDHEN, CDR2 SYDVKM, per germline. CDR3 DNA: TGTGCCACCTACCGGGACAGTTTAAATTCACCCCTCCACTTT. Translating it yields CATYRDSLNSPLHF.

This chain links TRBV28 with TRBJ2-2; 8 bases are shared with TRBD1. The germline V gene has CDR1 MDHEN and CDR2 SYDVKM. V shed 5 bases, J shed 7 bases, and the junction held 9 bases outside the gene matches. The CDR3 runs to 15 residues. The CDR3 bases are TGTGCCAGCAGTCTCATGACAGGGGTGATCGGGGAGCTGTTTTTT. This translates into CASSLMTGVIGELFF.

This clone was detected only once. The gene calls are TRBV6-5 and TRBJ2-1; D ambiguous. V was trimmed by 0 bases and J by 2 bases, leaving 5 bases between them. This CDR3 contains 14 residues. From germline, CDR1 is MNHEY and CDR2 SVGAGI. CDR3 nucleotides: TGTGCCAGCAGTTACTCATACACCTACAATGAGCAGTTCTTC. Translated: CASSYSYTYNEQFF.

V usage is TRBV28 and J usage is TRBJ1-2, with 9 bases fitting TRBD1. The CDR3 is 14 amino acids. Per the germline V gene, CDR1 is MDHEN and CDR2 is SYDVKM. The ends lost 6 bases at V and 4 bases at J; junction bases unmatched: 6. The CDR3: CASSQGQGTYGYTF. The DNA for the CDR3 is TGTGCCAGCAGCCAAGGACAGGGGACCTATGGCTACACCTTC.

This chain links TRBV5-6 with TRBJ1-6, with D maybe TRBD1 (6 bases). Germline CDR1 SGHDT, CDR2 YYEEEE. The CDR3 is 14 amino acids. Trimming removed 9 bases from V and 6 bases from J, with 16 bases in between. CDR3 in DNA: TGTGCCACACAGGGAGTGGGGATTAATTCACCCCTCCACTTT. It specifies CATQGVGINSPLHF.

This clone was counted a few times. The genes are TRBV5-6 and TRBJ1-1, with 8 bases that match TRBD1. J was trimmed by 5 bases and V by 3 bases; bases with no gene match: 12. Germline loops: CDR1 SGHDT, CDR2 YYEEEE. This CDR3 has 16 amino acids. CDR3 in DNA: TGTGCCAGCAGCTCCCAAGGACAGGGACGGTTTACTGAAGCTTTCTTT. Its translation is CASSSQGQGRFTEAFF.

This chain links TRBV7-3 with TRBJ2-7; 16 nucleotides align to TRBD2. Trimming took 5 bases from V and 5 from J; bases not matched to a gene: 15. Germline assignment: CDR1 SGHTA and CDR2 FQGTGA. This CDR3 region has 19 residues. The CDR3 DNA sequence: TGTGCCAGCAGCGCAACCGGGACTAGCGGGGGGGCCCTCCCTCACGAGCAGTACTTC. Protein: CASSATGTSGGALPHEQYF.

The gene calls are TRBV5-1 and TRBJ2-7, with D perhaps TRBD1 (5 bases). This CDR3 comprises 14 residues. CDR1 and CDR2 (germline): SGHRS, YFSETQ. V dropped 1 base and J dropped 2 bases, with 10 bases sitting between them. CDR3 in amino acids: CASSLKGDPYEQYF. The CDR3 coding sequence is TGCGCCAGCAGCTTGAAAGGGGATCCCTACGAGCAGTACTTC.

The CDR3 protein is CASSPRTGKETQYF. In DNA, the CDR3 is TGTGCCAGCTCACCCAGGACAGGGAAGGAGACCCAGTACTTC. This chain connects TRBV18 to TRBJ2-5; 8 bases are shared with TRBD1. The CDR3 extends over 14 amino acids. V was pared by 3 bases and J by 5 bases, with 5 bases of the junction left unmatched. Germline-derived CDR1 and CDR2 are KGHSH and LQKENI.

The CDR3 DNA follows: TGTGCCAGCAGTCCGCAGGGCCGCCGGGGCTACACCTTC. It codes for CASSPQGRRGYTF. V is TRBV28 and J is TRBJ1-2; perhaps TRBD1 as D (5 bases). The CDR3 sequence is 13 residues long. Germline V gene lookup returns CDR1 MDHEN and CDR2 SYDVKM. V was clipped by 5 bases and J by 8 bases, with 15 bases between them.

The chain couples TRBV30 to TRBJ1-3; D is uncertain. This CDR3 has 11 residues. CDR1 and CDR2 (germline): GTSNPN, SVGIG (reference sequence). V shed 0 bases and J shed 4 bases, with 1 base lying between them. CDR3 sequence: CAWSVGNTIYF. The CDR3 DNA follows: TGTGCCTGGAGTGTCGGAAACACCATATATTTT.

The gene calls are TRBV15 and TRBJ1-1; perhaps TRBD1 as D (5 bases). The V end was cut by 1 base, the J end by 8 bases, with 11 bases between. The CDR3 length is 13 residues. Germline-derived CDR1 and CDR2 are LNHNV and YYDKDF (reference sequence). CDR3 sequence (DNA): TGTGCCACCAGCAGAGTCCCATCAGGGGAAGCTTTCTTT. The encoded protein is CATSRVPSGEAFF.